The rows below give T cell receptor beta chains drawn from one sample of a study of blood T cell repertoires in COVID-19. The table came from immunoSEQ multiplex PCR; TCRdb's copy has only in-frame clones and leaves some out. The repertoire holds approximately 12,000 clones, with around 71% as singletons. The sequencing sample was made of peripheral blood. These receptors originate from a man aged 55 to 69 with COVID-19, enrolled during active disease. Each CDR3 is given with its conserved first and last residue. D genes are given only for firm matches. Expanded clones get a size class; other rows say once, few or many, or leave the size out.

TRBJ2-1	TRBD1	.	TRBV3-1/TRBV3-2	CASSQGQGVYNEQFF	TGTGCCAGCAGCCAAGGACAGGGGGTGTACAATGAGCAGTTCTTC
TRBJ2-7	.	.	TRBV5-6	CASSPRRAGAVGEQYF	TGTGCCAGCAGCCCCCGAAGGGCGGGGGCAGTAGGGGAGCAGTACTTC
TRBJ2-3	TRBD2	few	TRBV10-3	CAISEPGLAGGPDRDTQYF	TGTGCCATCAGTGAGCCCGGACTAGCGGGAGGGCCGGATCGGGATACGCAGTATTTT
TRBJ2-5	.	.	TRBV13	CASSPKPGWRETQYF	TGTGCCAGCAGCCCCAAACCAGGGTGGCGAGAGACCCAGTACTTC
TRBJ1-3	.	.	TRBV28	CATNRQRTDSGNTIYF	TGTGCCACCAACAGGCAACGGACCGACTCTGGAAACACCATATATTTT
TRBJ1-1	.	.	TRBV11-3	CASSLPQAQITEAFF	TGTGCCAGCAGCTTACCACAGGCTCAAATCACTGAAGCTTTCTTT
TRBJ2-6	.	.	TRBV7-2	CASSLKAYRVRSGANVLTF	TGTGCCAGCAGCTTAAAGGCCTACAGGGTGAGGTCTGGGGCCAACGTCCTGACTTTC
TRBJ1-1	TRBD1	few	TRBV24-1	CATRGTGGTEAFF	TGTGCCACAAGGGGGACAGGGGGGACTGAAGCTTTCTTT
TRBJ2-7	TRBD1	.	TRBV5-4	CASSYRGRAEQYF	TGTGCCAGCAGCTACAGGGGGCGGGCCGAGCAGTACTTC
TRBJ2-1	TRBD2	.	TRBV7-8	CASSVSLAGSSYNEQFF	TGTGCCAGCAGCGTATCGCTAGCGGGGAGCTCCTACAATGAGCAGTTCTTC
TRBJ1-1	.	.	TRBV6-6	CASRFGGENTEAFF	TGTGCCAGCAGATTCGGAGGGGAGAACACTGAAGCTTTCTTT
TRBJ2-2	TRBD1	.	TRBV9	CASSVEQGATGELFF	TGTGCCAGCAGCGTAGAACAGGGGGCCACCGGGGAGCTGTTTTTT
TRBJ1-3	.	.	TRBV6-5	CASTEGRDYGNTIYF	TGTGCCAGCACCGAAGGACGGGATTATGGAAACACCATATATTTT
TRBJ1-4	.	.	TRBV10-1	CANSLTTGEKLFF	TGCGCCAACAGTCTTACGACGGGGGAAAAACTGTTTTTT
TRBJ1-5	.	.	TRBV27	CASSPDRNQPQHF	TGTGCCAGCAGTCCAGACAGGAATCAGCCCCAGCATTTT
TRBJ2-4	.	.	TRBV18	CASSPKEGAKNIQYF	TGTGCCAGCTCACCCAAAGAGGGAGCCAAAAACATTCAGTACTTC